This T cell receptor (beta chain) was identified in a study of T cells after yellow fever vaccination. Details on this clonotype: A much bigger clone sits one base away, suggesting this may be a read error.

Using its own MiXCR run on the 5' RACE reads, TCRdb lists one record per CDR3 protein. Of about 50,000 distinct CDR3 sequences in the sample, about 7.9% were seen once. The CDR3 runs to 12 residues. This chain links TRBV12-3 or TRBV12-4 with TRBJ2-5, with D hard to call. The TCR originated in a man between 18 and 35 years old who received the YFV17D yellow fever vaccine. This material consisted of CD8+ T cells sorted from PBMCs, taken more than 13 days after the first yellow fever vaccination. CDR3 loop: CVSSFGQETQYF. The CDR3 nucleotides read TGTGTCAGCAGTTTTGGGCAAGAGACCCAGTACTTC.